The text below deals with one T cell receptor (beta chain). Its antigen is still unknown. Per-base qualities were not stored, and no clone one base away is much larger. This record belongs to a study of blood T cells in healthy people across ages (dated by TCRdb to the mid-2010s). Study-level background: In model experiments, roughly one uniquely barcoded TCR beta cDNA molecule per two T cells was captured by template switching. Age-related changes in TCR beta repertoire diversity were measured in the study by deep sequencing normalized with unique cDNA molecular identifiers. The donors were split into four age groups: young (average around 15 years), middle-aged (39), aged (62) and long-lived (about 82). To avoid experimental bias, donors of different ages were spread randomly across the sequencing lanes. Two additional independent replicas of 1 million unique cDNA reads from the same blood draw were analyzed for two donors (one aged 18 to 29 and one aged 80 or older).

The donors were roughly 39 Caucasian individuals from Russia, aged 6 to 90 years, who were systemically healthy. Each donor gave about 11 milliliters of peripheral blood, drawn into EDTA-treated Vacutainer tubes. Ficoll-Paque density-gradient centrifugation was used to isolate PBMCs, with at least 6.5 million per sample. Total RNA, at least 5 micrograms per sample, was extracted from PBMCs with Trizol reagent. The percentages of naive CD45RAhigh/CD27high T cells were determined by flow cytometry on a PBMC aliquot from every donor. The library came from 5' RACE. Sequencing instrument: Illumina HiSeq 2500. A second PCR of roughly 6 to 11 cycles was performed with a sample-barcoded 5' primer and a J-beta primer mix. Each TCR beta cDNA molecule received a unique molecular identifier from a template-switch 5' adaptor carrying 12 random nucleotides. Each sample yielded at least 2.5 million CDR3-containing paired-end reads. First-strand cDNA synthesis was performed from all RNA using the Mint cDNA synthesis kit, with priming by a TRBC-specific oligonucleotide. Following uracil-DNA glycosylase treatment, all cDNA underwent a first 18-cycle PCR with the universal primers M1SS and BC2_uni_R. As for the original processing: Each sample was normalized by randomly selecting 1 million high-quality reads, each carrying a distinct molecular identifier. Instead of being binned into consensus sequences, reads with shared molecular identifiers were discarded. MiTCR, with a Q25 quality threshold and the strictest error-elimination algorithm, was used for CDR3 identification, clonotype clustering and error correction. A nonparametric unseen species model using Euler transformation provided a lower-bound estimate of total TCR beta diversity. TCRdb redid the processing of the public reads, applying fastp at Q25 and MiXCR, and retained in-frame beta chains. Every distinct CDR3 protein forms one entry, paired with its most common genes and DNA. The V and J calls and clone size are TCRdb's, not the authors'. The sample table records about 1.8 million distinct CDR3 sequences; about 50% of these occur just once. The top ten clones comprise more than 2% of the sample.

Beyond this particular receptor, the publication reports: A strong correlation was found between observed TCR beta diversity and the percentage of naive T cells measured by flow cytometry. Estimates of total diversity based on one million sequenced T cells were considered lower bounds and underestimates. As age increased, observed TCR beta diversity per million T cells dropped in a roughly linear way, and a significant reduction was already evident by age approximately 40. Because the CMV infection status of the donors was unknown, age-related changes in expanded clonotypes may potentially have been confounded. Because profiling used bulk unsorted PBMCs, naive and antigen-experienced compartments could not be compared conclusively. Compared with the aged group, more naive CD4+ T cells, fewer expanded clones and increased TCR diversity were shown by the long-lived group, suggesting age selection.

The sequence came from a woman aged 40 to 50 in good health. Material: blood.

The nucleotides read TGCGCCAGCAGCCAAGGACTAGCGGGGGAAAACATTCAGTACTTC. Its protein is CASSQGLAGENIQYF. The V and J segments used are TRBV4-3 and TRBJ2-4; TRBD2 fits 12 bases in the junction. Relative to germline, V is missing 1 base and J is missing 5 bases, with 0 bases of the junction outside any gene match. CDR1 and CDR2, looked up from the germline V gene, are LGHNA and YSLEER. The CDR3, from cysteine to phenylalanine, totals 15 residues. Of the read, only the CDR3 DNA is kept; its 45 bases are in frame from base 1.